The TCR beta chain described here comes from a study of Ad26.COV2.S vaccination and SARS-CoV-2 variants. Treatment noted: some 19 received Ad26.COV2.S at low or high dose, single or two shots; about 5 received placebo; per-sample allocation not given. The samples were gathered on day 63 after the first injection of vaccine or placebo. After removal of 4 bases from V and 7 bases from J, the junction contained 6 bases not matched to a gene. The CDR3 is 13 residues long. Germline V lookup: CDR1 LNHDA, CDR2 SQIVND (reference sequence). Clones were sequenced by immunoSEQ multiplex PCR, and TCRdb holds only the in-frame ones, with some missing. The sample has hundreds of thousands of clones, around 89% seen once.

The chain is built from TRBV19 and TRBJ1-2; 7 bases are shared with TRBD1. The TCR sequence derives from a person between 18 and 59 years old who received the Ad26.COV2.S COVID-19 vaccine or a placebo. Sequences were derived from peripheral blood, sampled in a trial of Ad26.COV2.S vaccine versus placebo. The CDR3 loop is CASSTTTGAGYTF. In nucleotides, the CDR3 is TGTGCCAGTAGTACAACAACAGGGGCTGGCTACACCTTC.